The sequence of this T cell receptor beta chain was determined in a study of shared clonotypes between healthy human individuals. Generated by immunoSEQ multiplex PCR, the TCRdb table keeps only in-frame clones and is missing some. The sample contains 700,000 or so clones, about two thirds of which appear only once. The sequenced sample was memory CD4+ T cells sorted from blood. Indicated subset: CD45RA-negative fraction. The clonotype comes from a young woman in good health.

CDR3 bases: TGTGCCAGCAGTGAAATGGCGGGGAGCTCCTACAATGAGCAGTTCTTC. This gives the protein CASSEMAGSSYNEQFF. This rearrangement joins TRBV2 to TRBJ2-1; weak D call: TRBD2 (6 bases). The germline V gene encodes CDR1 SNHLY and CDR2 FYNNEI. The CDR3 is 16 residues long. V lost 2 bases and J lost 0, with 11 bases in between.